The rows below give T cell receptor beta chains drawn from one sample of a study of blood T cells in healthy people across ages. TCRdb recomputed calls from the 5' RACE reads with MiXCR, one row per CDR3 protein. Of about 640,000 distinct CDR3 sequences in the sample, roughly 53% were seen once. Sequencing was carried out using blood. The receptors derive from a man aged 55-75 years in good health. The CDR3 runs from the conserved cysteine through the conserved F or W. A clone size is listed for some rows: how often the clone was seen (once, few, many), or a class if it is expanded.

clone_size: many
v_call: TRBV6-2/TRBV6-3
j_call: TRBJ2-1
cdr3_aa: CASSSSGGYNEQFF

clone_size: few
v_call: TRBV7-6
j_call: TRBJ2-5
cdr3_aa: CASMGMGETQYF

clone_size: few
v_call: TRBV28
j_call: TRBJ2-1
cdr3_aa: CASSSGTSGGGSYNEQFF

clone_size: few
v_call: TRBV29-1
j_call: TRBJ2-5
cdr3_aa: CSVVTGSSLSQETQYF

clone_size: once
v_call: TRBV6-5
j_call: TRBJ2-1
cdr3_aa: CASSYGGETYNEQFF

clone_size: once
v_call: TRBV12-3/TRBV12-4
j_call: TRBJ2-3
cdr3_aa: CASRGGLFMYTQYF

clone_size: NA
v_call: TRBV6-1
j_call: TRBJ2-7
cdr3_aa: CASSVRTDEQYF

clone_size: NA
v_call: TRBV14
j_call: TRBJ1-2
cdr3_aa: CASSQDATYGYTF

clone_size: NA
v_call: TRBV4-1
j_call: TRBJ1-5
cdr3_aa: CASSQEWLQGGAINQPQHF

clone_size: NA
v_call: TRBV4-1
j_call: TRBJ2-1
cdr3_aa: CASLGLNNEQFF

clone_size: NA
v_call: TRBV5-1
j_call: TRBJ2-2
cdr3_aa: CASSLNSGGPGTGELFF

clone_size: NA
v_call: TRBV5-1
j_call: TRBJ2-2
cdr3_aa: CASRTGLSTGELFF

clone_size: NA
v_call: TRBV7-8
j_call: TRBJ2-3
cdr3_aa: CASKTGQEDTQYF

clone_size: NA
v_call: TRBV5-1
j_call: TRBJ1-6
cdr3_aa: CASSLEMANSPLHF

clone_size: NA
v_call: TRBV7-2
j_call: TRBJ1-2
cdr3_aa: CASSSTVSNNYGYTF

clone_size: NA
v_call: TRBV4-2
j_call: TRBJ2-1
cdr3_aa: CASSQGQNEQFF

clone_size: few
v_call: TRBV6-5
j_call: TRBJ2-1
cdr3_aa: CASSQGTGRLNEQFF

clone_size: many
v_call: TRBV20-1
j_call: TRBJ1-2
cdr3_aa: CSAIAGTPGVGGYTF

clone_size: once
v_call: TRBV25-1
j_call: TRBJ1-2
cdr3_aa: CASSESEGVGYGYTF

clone_size: NA
v_call: TRBV30
j_call: NA
cdr3_aa: CASGTVAYEQYF

clone_size: NA
v_call: TRBV9
j_call: TRBJ2-1
cdr3_aa: CASSVPDGERYNEQFF

clone_size: NA
v_call: TRBV4-2
j_call: TRBJ2-3
cdr3_aa: CASSQAPSGGAYTQYF

clone_size: NA
v_call: TRBV3-1
j_call: TRBJ1-1
cdr3_aa: CASRSGTEAFF

clone_size: NA
v_call: TRBV20-1
j_call: NA
cdr3_aa: CSARDPRAKNIQYF

clone_size: once
v_call: TRBV5-5
j_call: TRBJ1-5
cdr3_aa: CASSGGTDRGPQHF

clone_size: NA
v_call: TRBV12-3/TRBV12-4
j_call: TRBJ2-3
cdr3_aa: CASSLYGGGLTDTQYF

clone_size: few
v_call: TRBV13
j_call: TRBJ2-7
cdr3_aa: CASSLGFNYEQYF

clone_size: once
v_call: TRBV12-3/TRBV12-4
j_call: TRBJ2-3
cdr3_aa: CASCLGDTQYF

clone_size: NA
v_call: TRBV6-1
j_call: TRBJ2-1
cdr3_aa: CASGLDKSSYNEQFF

clone_size: NA
v_call: TRBV6-6
j_call: TRBJ1-1
cdr3_aa: CAVGREAFF

clone_size: NA
v_call: TRBV25-1
j_call: TRBJ2-1
cdr3_aa: CASSEYRAGGVNNEQFF

clone_size: few
v_call: TRBV3-1
j_call: TRBJ1-1
cdr3_aa: CASSQVPESGAFF

clone_size: NA
v_call: TRBV12-3/TRBV12-4
j_call: TRBJ2-2
cdr3_aa: CASSFGSGVAGELFF